Listed here are 9 T cell receptor beta chains from one sample, sequenced in a study of T cell clones after liver transplantation. Profiling relied on immunoSEQ multiplex PCR, and the TCRdb table lists in-frame clones only, not all of them. The repertoire has 20,000 to 25,000 clones, about 94% of them found once; the top ten carry 25%. Specimen: CD8+ T cells from blood, collected roughly 25 months after liver transplant. The receptors were sampled from a human patient who received a liver transplant. Some T cells may be graft donor cells.

The chain has TRBV25-1 and TRBJ1-2, with D possibly being TRBD1 (6 bases). Germline CDR1 MGHDK, CDR2 SYGVNS. The CDR3 runs 16 residues. The V gene lost 4 bases and the J gene lost 7 bases, with 22 bases spanning the gap. CDR3 protein: CASSALPSGGLFGYTF. The CDR3 DNA follows: TGTGCCAGCAGTGCCCTACCTTCCGGGGGGCTTTTTGGCTACACCTTC.

The chain carries TRBV28 and TRBJ1-5; tentatively, D is TRBD1 (5 bases). CDR3 length: 16 residues. V was shortened by 3 bases and J by 4 bases, with 16 bases between the two germline ends. Germline assignment: CDR1 MDHEN and CDR2 SYDVKM. DNA of the CDR3: TGTGCCAGCAGTTTGGGGGGAGGGTTATCAAATCAGCCCCAGCATTTT. It specifies CASSLGGGLSNQPQHF.

The rearrangement links TRBV6-1 to TRBJ2-3, with 8 bases matching TRBD1. The germline V gene encodes CDR1 MNHNS and CDR2 SASEGT. The CDR3 contains 16 residues. V lost 1 base to trimming and J lost 6 bases; unmatched junction nucleotides: 9. CDR3 bases: TGTGCCAGCAGTGAAGTAGGACAGGGAGGAGGGGATACGCAGTATTTT. The encoded protein is CASSEVGQGGGDTQYF.

The chain combines TRBV14 with TRBJ1-2; D uncertain. Germline V lookup: CDR1 SGHDN, CDR2 FVKESK. The V end was cut by 2 bases, the J end by 4 bases, with 26 bases between. CDR3 length: 19 residues. This CDR3 is CASSQPAHPGGIGVYGYTF. In nucleotides, the CDR3 is TGTGCCAGCAGCCAACCAGCTCATCCGGGCGGGATTGGGGTCTATGGCTACACCTTC.

This clone ranks as large. V gene TRBV7-9 combines with J gene TRBJ1-5; D is undetermined. The V gene lost 5 bases and the J gene lost 5 bases, with 16 bases spanning the gap. The CDR3 runs to 15 residues. Germline-derived CDR1 and CDR2 are SEHNR and FQNEAQ (reference sequence). CDR3 in DNA: TGTGCCAGCAGCCCTACCGGAGCGGGCTATCAGCCCCAGCATTTT. Translation gives CASSPTGAGYQPQHF.

The chain joins TRBV4-3 to TRBJ2-2; tentative D call: TRBD2 (6 bases). The V end was cut by 4 bases, the J end by 4 bases, with 19 bases between. Per germline, CDR1 LGHNA and CDR2 YSLEER. The CDR3 is made up of 17 amino acids. The CDR3, as DNA: TGCGCCAGCAGCCGGCCCAAGGAGGGATGGGCCACCGGGGAGCTGTTTTTT. It yields the protein CASSRPKEGWATGELFF.

This chain links TRBV14 with TRBJ2-7, with D possibly being TRBD1 (5 bases). The CDR3 loop spans 15 amino acids. V was clipped by 1 base and J by 1 base, with 11 bases between them. Per the germline V gene, CDR1 is SGHDN and CDR2 is FVKESK. The CDR3 protein is CASSQVGTGSYEQYF. In DNA, the CDR3 is TGTGCCAGCAGCCAAGTGGGAACAGGATCCTACGAGCAGTACTTC.

The chain is built from TRBV4-1 and TRBJ2-7; 12 bases match TRBD2. The CDR3 is 15 residues long. Germline CDR1 MGHRA, CDR2 YSYEKL. J was trimmed by 3 bases and V by 0 bases; bases with no gene match: 0. CDR3 residues: CASSQETSGSYEQYF. DNA for the CDR3: TGCGCCAGCAGCCAAGAGACTAGCGGGAGCTACGAGCAGTACTTC.

This rearrangement joins TRBV19 to TRBJ2-7; TRBD2 aligns across 13 bases. With 1 base clipped from V and 2 bases from J, the junction kept 11 bases outside the gene matches. The CDR3 is 19 amino acids. Per germline, CDR1 LNHDA and CDR2 SQIVND (reference sequence). The CDR3 DNA follows: TGTGCCAGTAGTATAGGACTAGCGGGAGGTGGTCCCCCGCCCTACGAGCAGTACTTC. Translation: CASSIGLAGGGPPPYEQYF.